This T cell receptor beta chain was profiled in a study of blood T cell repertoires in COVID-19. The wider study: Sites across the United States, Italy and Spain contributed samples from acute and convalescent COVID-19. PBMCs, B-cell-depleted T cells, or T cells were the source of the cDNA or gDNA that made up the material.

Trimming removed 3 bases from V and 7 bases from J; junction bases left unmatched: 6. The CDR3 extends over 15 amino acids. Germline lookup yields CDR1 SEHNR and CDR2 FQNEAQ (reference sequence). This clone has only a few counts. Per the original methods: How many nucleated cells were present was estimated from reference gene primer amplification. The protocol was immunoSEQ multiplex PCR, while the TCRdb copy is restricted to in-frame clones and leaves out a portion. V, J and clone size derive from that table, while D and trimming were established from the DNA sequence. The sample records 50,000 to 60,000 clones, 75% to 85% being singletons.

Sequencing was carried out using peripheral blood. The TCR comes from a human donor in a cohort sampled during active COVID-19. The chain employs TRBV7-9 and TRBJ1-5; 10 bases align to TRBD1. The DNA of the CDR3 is TGTGCCAGCAGCTTGACAGGGGGCTCGGGACAGCCCCAGCATTTT. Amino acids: CASSLTGGSGQPQHF.